This TCR beta chain was captured in a study of T-cell memory formation after mild COVID-19. Study summary: Among the donors, TCR clusters were largely specific to each donor.

A word on this clonotype: What it binds is not known.

Whole-study results and caveats: The study detected some responding clones in pre-infection memory, suggesting cross-reactive memory joined.

This CDR3 is built from 14 residues. The germline V gene has CDR1 KGHDR and CDR2 SFDVKD. V was shortened by 8 bases and J by 2 bases, with 11 bases between the two germline ends. TCRdb fed the 5' RACE reads into MiXCR, producing one record per CDR3 protein. The data hold over 400,000 distinct CDR3 sequences, with about 25% observed a single time. The sample taken for sequencing was PBMCs or a T cell subset sorted from them (not recorded which). This chain links TRBV24-1 with TRBJ2-2, with a tentative D call TRBD1 (6 bases). The TCR sequence derives from an adult woman who had mild COVID-19 (a few samples of this study predate the infection). Cell type and time point are not known. The CDR3 nucleotides are TGTGCCACCACCACGGACAGCAACACCGGGGAGCTGTTTTTT. Amino acid sequence: CATTTDSNTGELFF.